The clone carrying this T cell receptor beta chain appeared once. It may be a read error: a sequence one base away is much more abundant. These data come from a study of T-cell reconstitution after alpha-beta-depleted transplantation in children. TCRbeta library construction was performed incorporating unique molecular identifiers. Each CDR3 protein gets one entry after TCRdb re-called the PCR reads with MiXCR. The top ten hold 3.8% of the sample, which has a few hundred thousand distinct CDR3 sequences, just over 20% seen once. Per the germline V gene, CDR1 is DFQATT and CDR2 is SNEGSKA (reference sequence). The CDR3 contains 16 residues.

Sequencing used PBMCs from the stem cell graft donor, obtained from the stem cell graft. This sequence originates from a human donor who donated a stem cell graft to a child with acute myeloid leukemia. The chain joins TRBV20-1 to TRBJ2-7; 10 bases fit TRBD2. CDR3 nucleotides: TGCAGAGCTAGAGGAGGGTCTAGCGGGAGCCATCACGAGCAGTACTTC. It codes for CRARGGSSGSHHEQYF.